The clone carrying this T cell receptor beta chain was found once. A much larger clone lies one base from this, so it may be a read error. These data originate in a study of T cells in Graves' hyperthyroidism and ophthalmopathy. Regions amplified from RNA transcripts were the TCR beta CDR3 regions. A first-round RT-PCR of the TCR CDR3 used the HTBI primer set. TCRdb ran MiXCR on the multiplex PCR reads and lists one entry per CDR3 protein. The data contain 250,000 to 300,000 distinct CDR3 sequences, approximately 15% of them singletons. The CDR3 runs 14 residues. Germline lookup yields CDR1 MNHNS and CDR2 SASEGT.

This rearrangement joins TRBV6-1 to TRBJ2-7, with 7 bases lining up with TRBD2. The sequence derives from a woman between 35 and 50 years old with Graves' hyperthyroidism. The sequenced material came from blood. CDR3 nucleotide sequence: TGTGTCAGCACGTGGGCGGGAGTATCCTACGAGCAGTACTTC. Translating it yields CVSTWAGVSYEQYF.